This T cell receptor (beta chain) was sequenced during a study of T cells in Graves' hyperthyroidism and ophthalmopathy. Researchers amplified the TCR beta CDR3 regions from RNA transcripts. An initial round of RT-PCR targeting the TCR CDR3 relied on the HTBI primer set. MiXCR, applied by TCRdb to the multiplex PCR reads, yields one record per CDR3 protein. The table includes some 500,000 distinct CDR3 sequences, 14% detected once. Study findings and constraints: Also found in blood were most expanded thyroid clonotypes above 0.001.

This clonotype was observed many times. Antigen: not known. The patients, who ranged from 18 to 65 in age, presented with newly diagnosed hyperthyroidism lasting under 2 months. Every diagnosis used clinical symptoms, serum thyroxine and TRAb, thyroid ultrasound and orbital computed tomography. The CDR3 is made up of 12 amino acids. Trimming left V 3 bases short and J 5 bases short, with 7 bases between. Germline CDR1 is LNHDA and CDR2 is SQIVND (reference sequence). This chain links TRBV19 with TRBJ1-1; D not resolved. The clonotype comes from a woman aged 18-29 years with Graves' hyperthyroidism. Sequences were obtained from blood. The CDR3 DNA sequence: TGTGCCAGTAGTATTGGGAGGACTGAAGCTTTCTTT. This sequence encodes CASSIGRTEAFF. The entire variable domain, with the rest obtained from reference TRBV19 and TRBJ1-1, is as follows: DGGITQSPKYLFRKEGQNVTLSCEQNLNHDAMYWYRQDPGQGLRLIYYSQIVNDFQKGDIAEGYSVSREKKESFPLTVTSAQKNPTAFYLCASSIGRTEAFFGQGTRLTVV.